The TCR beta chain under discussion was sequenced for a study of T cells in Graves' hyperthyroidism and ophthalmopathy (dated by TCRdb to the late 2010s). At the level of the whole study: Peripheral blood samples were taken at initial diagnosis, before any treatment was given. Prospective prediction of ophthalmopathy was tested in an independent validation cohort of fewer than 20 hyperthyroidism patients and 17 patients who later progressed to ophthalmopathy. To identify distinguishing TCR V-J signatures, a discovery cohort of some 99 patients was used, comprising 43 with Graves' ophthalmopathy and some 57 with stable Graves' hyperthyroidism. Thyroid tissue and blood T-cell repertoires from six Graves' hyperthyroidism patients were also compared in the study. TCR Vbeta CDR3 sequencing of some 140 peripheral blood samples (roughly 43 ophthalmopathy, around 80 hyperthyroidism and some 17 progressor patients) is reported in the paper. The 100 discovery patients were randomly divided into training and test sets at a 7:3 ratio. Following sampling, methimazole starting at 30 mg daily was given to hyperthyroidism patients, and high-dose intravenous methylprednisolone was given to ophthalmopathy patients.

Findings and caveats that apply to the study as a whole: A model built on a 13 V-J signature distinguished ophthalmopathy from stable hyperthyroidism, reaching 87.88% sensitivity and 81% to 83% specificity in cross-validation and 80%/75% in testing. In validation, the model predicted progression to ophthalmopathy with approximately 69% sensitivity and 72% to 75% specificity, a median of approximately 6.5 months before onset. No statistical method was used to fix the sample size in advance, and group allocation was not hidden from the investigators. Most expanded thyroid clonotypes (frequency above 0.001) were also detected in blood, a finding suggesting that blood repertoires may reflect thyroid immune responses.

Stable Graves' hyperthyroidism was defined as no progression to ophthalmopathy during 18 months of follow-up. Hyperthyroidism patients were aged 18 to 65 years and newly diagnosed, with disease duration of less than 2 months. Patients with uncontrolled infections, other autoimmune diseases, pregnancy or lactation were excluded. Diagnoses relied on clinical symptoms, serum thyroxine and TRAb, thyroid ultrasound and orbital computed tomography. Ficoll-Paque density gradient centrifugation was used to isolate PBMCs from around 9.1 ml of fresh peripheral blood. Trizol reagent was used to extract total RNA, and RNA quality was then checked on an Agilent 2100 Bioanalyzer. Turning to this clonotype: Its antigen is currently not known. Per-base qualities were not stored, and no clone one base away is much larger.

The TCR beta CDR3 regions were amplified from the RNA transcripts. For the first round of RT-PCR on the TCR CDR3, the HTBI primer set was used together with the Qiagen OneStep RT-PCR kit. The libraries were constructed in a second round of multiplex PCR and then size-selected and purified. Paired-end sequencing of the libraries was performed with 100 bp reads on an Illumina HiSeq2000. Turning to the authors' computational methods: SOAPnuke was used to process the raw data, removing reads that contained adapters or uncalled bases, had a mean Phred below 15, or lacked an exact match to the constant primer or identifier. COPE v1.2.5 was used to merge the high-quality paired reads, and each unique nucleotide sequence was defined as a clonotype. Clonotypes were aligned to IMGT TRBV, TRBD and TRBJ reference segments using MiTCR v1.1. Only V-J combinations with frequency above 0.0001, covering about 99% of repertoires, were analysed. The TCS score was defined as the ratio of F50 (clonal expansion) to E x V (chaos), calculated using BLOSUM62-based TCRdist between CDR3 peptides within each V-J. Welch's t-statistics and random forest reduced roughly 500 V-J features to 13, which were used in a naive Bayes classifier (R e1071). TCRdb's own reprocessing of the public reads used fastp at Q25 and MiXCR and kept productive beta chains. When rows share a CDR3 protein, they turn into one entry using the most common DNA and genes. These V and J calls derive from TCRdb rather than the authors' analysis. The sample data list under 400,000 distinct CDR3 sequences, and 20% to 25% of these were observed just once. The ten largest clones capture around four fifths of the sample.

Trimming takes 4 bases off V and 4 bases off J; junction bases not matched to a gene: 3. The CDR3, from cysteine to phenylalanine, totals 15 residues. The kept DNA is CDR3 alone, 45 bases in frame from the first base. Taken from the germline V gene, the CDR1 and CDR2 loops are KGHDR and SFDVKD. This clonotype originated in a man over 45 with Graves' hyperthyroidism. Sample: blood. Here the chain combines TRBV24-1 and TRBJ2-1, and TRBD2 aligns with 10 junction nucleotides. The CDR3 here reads CATSELTSGYNEQFF. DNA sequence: TGTGCCACCAGTGAACTGACTAGCGGGTACAATGAGCAGTTCTTC.